The T cell receptor beta chain under discussion was sequenced for a study of T-cell reconstitution after alpha-beta-depleted transplantation in children (dated by TCRdb to the mid-2010s). Regarding the complete study: T-cell immune reconstitution after TCRalphabeta/CD19-depleted allogeneic hematopoietic cell transplantation in children was quantitatively tracked in the study by means of TCR repertoire profiling.

Comments on this clonotype: There is no known antigen for this receptor. Base qualities are not at hand, and no much larger clone is one base apart.

The cysteine opens and the phenylalanine closes a CDR3 of 14 amino acids. Only the CDR3 DNA is retained, 42 bases long and in frame from the first base. CDR1 LNHNV and CDR2 YYDKDF are derived from the germline V gene (reference sequence). The germline ends are 13 bases apart after V is trimmed by 4 bases and J by 7 bases. The library came from PCR. These reads were obtained on an Illumina HiSeq 2500. To normalize quantification of the TCRbeta repertoire, the TCR libraries were built with molecular barcoding that relied on unique molecular identifiers. In TCRdb, the public reads were trimmed at Q25 with fastp and aligned with MiXCR, with productive beta chains retained. Each CDR3 protein gets just one entry, which takes the most common genes and DNA from the rows behind it. The sample yields roughly 590,000 distinct CDR3 sequences; approximately 16% were counted once. The biggest ten clones account for around 0.96% of the sample.

This TCR derives from a human donor who donated a stem cell graft to a child with acute myeloid leukemia. Sequenced material: PBMCs from the stem cell graft donor, taken from the stem cell graft. This chain is built from TRBV15 and TRBJ2-2; a weak D assignment points to TRBD2 (5 bases agree). The CDR3 protein is CATSNGELNGELFF. The bases are TGTGCCACCAGCAATGGGGAGTTAAACGGGGAGCTGTTTTTT.